The 15 T cell receptor beta chains below were found in one sample sequenced in a study of T cells after yellow fever vaccination. TCRdb re-analysed the 5' RACE reads in MiXCR, keeping a single row per CDR3 protein. This table holds 30,000 or so distinct CDR3 sequences, 6.5% to 8.5% found once. The sample in question was PBMCs, either bulk or a sorted T-cell subset (CD4+, CD8+, memory, or dextramer-sorted; not recorded which), obtained on the day of the first yellow fever vaccination. The receptors were sampled from a man between 18 and 35 years old who received the YFV17D yellow fever vaccine.

The sample holds many counts of this clonotype. This chain links TRBV12-3 or TRBV12-4 with TRBJ2-7; 9 bases line up with TRBD2. The J segment lost 7 bases and the V segment lost 3 bases, leaving 7 bases of the junction unmatched. The CDR3 spans 14 residues. In nucleotides, the CDR3 is TGTGCCAGCAGTTTTGGCGGGGGGGCCGGTGAGCAGTACTTC. This gives the protein CASSFGGGAGEQYF.

This clonotype was counted many times. The chain recombines TRBV2 with TRBJ2-5; TRBD1 matches at 7 bases. Germline V gene lookup returns CDR1 SNHLY and CDR2 FYNNEI. After removal of 4 bases from V and 3 bases from J, the junction contained 2 bases not matched to a gene. The CDR3 sequence is 13 residues long. This chain's CDR3 is CASSVDRKETQYF. Written as DNA, the CDR3 is TGTGCCAGCAGTGTGGACAGGAAAGAGACCCAGTACTTC.

In this sample, this clonotype turned up many times. The chain combines TRBV12-5 with TRBJ2-1; D gene ambiguous. Germline V gives CDR1 LGHNT, CDR2 FRNRAP. Between the trimmed V and J ends, which lost 6 bases and 9 bases, there was a span of 12 bases. The CDR3 has 12 residues. Here the CDR3 DNA reads TGTGCTAGTGGCTCGGCCACTACTGAGCAGTTCTTC. This codes for CASGSATTEQFF.

This clonotype was counted between two and nine times. The rearrangement links TRBV6-6 to TRBJ2-3; D is unclear. Germline V lookup: CDR1 MNHNY, CDR2 SVGAGI (reference sequence). Between the trimmed V and J ends, which lost 5 bases and 7 bases, there was a span of 13 bases. The CDR3 length is 13 residues. The CDR3 sequence is CASSPQDGYTQYF. The CDR3 bases are TGTGCCAGCAGTCCCCAGGACGGTTATACGCAGTATTTT.

The V and J genes are TRBV6-1 and TRBJ2-7; tentatively, D is TRBD1 (6 bases). The CDR3 covers 14 residues. Trimming took 6 bases from V and 0 from J, leaving 12 bases between them. Per the germline V gene, CDR1 is MNHNS and CDR2 is SASEGT. Here the CDR3 DNA reads TGTGCCAGCAGACCCAGGGGTGGCTCCTACGAGCAGTACGTC. As protein: CASRPRGGSYEQYV.

Turning to this clonotype: A much larger clonotype is one base distant, so this may be a read error. The chain recombines TRBV7-2 with TRBJ2-5; D ambiguous. Looked up from germline, CDR1 is SGHTA and CDR2 is FQGNSA. V gave up 1 base and J gave up 2 bases, with 2 bases separating them. CDR3 length: 12 amino acids. The CDR3 bases are TGTGCCAGCAGCTTAGATCAAGAGACCCAGTACTTC. Its translation is CASSLDQETQYF.

In its sample, this clonotype was seen many times. This chain connects TRBV2 to TRBJ2-2; TRBD1 aligns across 11 bases. Germline CDR1 is SNHLY and CDR2 is FYNNEI. V dropped 10 bases and J dropped 5; count of bases not matched to a gene: 9. This CDR3 spans 15 amino acids. The CDR3: CATWAGQGGTGELFF. CDR3 DNA sequence: TGTGCCACCTGGGCGGGACAGGGGGGGACCGGGGAGCTGTTTTTT.

This clonotype was counted at least ten times. The chain is built from TRBV4-2 and TRBJ2-4; 7 bases align to TRBD2. In germline, CDR1 is LGHNA, CDR2 YNFKEQ. The CDR3 runs 18 residues. Losses at the gene ends were 3 bases for V and 0 bases for J; bases not matched to a gene: 11. The CDR3 loop reads CASSQEGRASLAKNIQYF. DNA of the CDR3: TGTGCCAGCAGCCAGGAAGGGAGGGCGTCTCTAGCCAAAAACATTCAGTACTTC.

Many counts were recorded for this clonotype. The rearrangement uses TRBV20-1 and TRBJ2-1; a weak D match, TRBD2 (7 bases). V was cut by 0 bases and J by 3 bases, with 15 bases left in between. Per germline, CDR1 DFQATT and CDR2 SNEGSKA (reference sequence). CDR3 size: 16 residues. The CDR3 nucleotides are TGCAGTGCTAGAGATGGGCGGGGGCCCTTCTACAATGAGCAGTTCTTC. Residues: CSARDGRGPFYNEQFF.

Remarks on this clonotype: A clone one base away is much larger, so this may be a read error. This rearrangement joins TRBV11-2 to TRBJ1-1; the match to TRBD1 covers 8 bases. Germline values: CDR1 SGHAT, CDR2 FQNNGV. This CDR3 spans 18 amino acids. CDR3 in amino acids: CARSPRTGIGGLDTEAFF. CDR3 bases: TGTGCCCGCAGCCCTAGGACAGGGATCGGGGGTTTGGACACTGAAGCTTTCTTT.

This clonotype was seen repeatedly, ten times or more. V is TRBV23-1 and J is TRBJ1-5; D remains ambiguous. TRBV23-1 carries the ORF label, with uncertain function. Trimming took off 3 bases at V and 2 bases at J, with 14 bases between the two ends. The CDR3 has 16 residues. The DNA for the CDR3 is TGCGCCAGCAGTCACCTGGACCGGAGGGGCAATCAGCCCCAGCATTTT. It codes for CASSHLDRRGNQPQHF.

This clonotype showed up many times. The rearrangement links TRBV12-3 or TRBV12-4 to TRBJ2-7, with unresolved D. The V end was cut by 6 bases, the J end by 5 bases, with 11 bases between. The CDR3 runs to 12 residues. The CDR3 loop reads CASSHLGNEQYF. The CDR3 DNA reads as TGTGCCAGCAGCCACCTGGGGAACGAGCAGTACTTC.

This clonotype came up a few times. This sequence joins TRBV6-2 or TRBV6-3 and TRBJ1-6; a possible D gene is TRBD1 (6 bases). CDR3 length equals 13 residues. The V gene lost 6 bases and the J gene lost 9 bases, with 12 bases spanning the gap. Looked up from germline, CDR1 is MNHEY and CDR2 is SVGEGT. CDR3 amino acids: CASSTGTSSPLHF. The CDR3 nucleotides read TGTGCCAGCAGCACCGGGACAAGTTCACCCCTCCACTTT.

This clonotype was recorded at least ten times. The chain is built from TRBV6-5 and TRBJ1-1; TRBD1 matches 7 bases. V trimming: 6 bases; J trimming: 4 bases; junction bases outside the gene matches: 8. CDR1 and CDR2 (germline): MNHEY, SVGAGI. This CDR3 region has 14 residues. CDR3 sequence reads: CASRLQGMGTEAFF. The CDR3 coding sequence is TGTGCCAGCAGATTACAGGGGATGGGCACTGAAGCTTTCTTT.

This clonotype was observed at least ten times. V and J are TRBV6-2 or TRBV6-3 and TRBJ1-4; TRBD1 might be the D (5 bases). Germline V CDR1 and CDR2: MNHEY, SVGEGT. Trimming took 10 bases from V and 8 from J, leaving 32 bases between them. This CDR3 is 18 amino acids long. The DNA of the CDR3 is TGTGCCACAAGTGTGGGCCTTCGGGACTTGGTTAAAGGCGAAAAACTGTTTTTT. Translated, it gives CATSVGLRDLVKGEKLFF.